These 30 T cell receptor beta chains were sequenced from one sample in a study of blood T cell repertoires in COVID-19. Data came from immunoSEQ multiplex PCR; TCRdb stores just in-frame clones and leaves some out. The sample holds approximately 34,000 clones, around nine tenths seen once. Sequencing input: peripheral blood. These receptors were collected from a human donor in a cohort sampled during active COVID-19.

The table lists this clone with a count of one. This chain links TRBV7-2 with TRBJ1-6, with 8 bases matching TRBD1. The germline CDR1 and CDR2 sequences are SGHTA and FQGNSA. After removal of 5 bases from V and 4 bases from J, the junction contained 10 bases not matched to a gene. The CDR3 totals 17 residues. The CDR3 spells CASSLTLGTGYNSPLHF. The DNA of the CDR3 is TGTGCCAGCAGCCTCACCCTAGGGACAGGTTATAATTCACCCCTCCACTTT. The whole variable domain, filled in from reference TRBV7-2 and TRBJ1-6, reads GAGVSQSPSNKVTEKGKDVELRCDPISGHTALYWYRQSLGQGLEFLIYFQGNSAPDKSGLPSDRFSAERTGGSVSTLTIQRTQQEDSAVYLCASSLTLGTGYNSPLHFGNGTRLTVT.

J is TRBJ2-7 and V is TRBV7-8, with TRBD2 matching over 10 bases. The CDR3 consists of 15 residues. Per the germline V gene, CDR1 is SGHVS and CDR2 is FQNEAQ. V lost 1 base, J lost 2 bases, and 2 bases stayed unmatched. The CDR3 sequence: CASSLGTSGTYEQYF. The DNA for the CDR3 is TGTGCCAGCAGCTTAGGGACTAGCGGCACCTACGAGCAGTACTTC.

This chain joins TRBV6-5 and TRBJ1-1; maybe TRBD1 (5 bases). This CDR3 comprises 13 residues. Germline V CDR1 and CDR2: MNHEY, SVGAGI. Trimming cost V 4 bases and J 4 bases, with 10 bases left between them. CDR3 protein: CASSSGLGTEAFF. CDR3 bases: TGTGCCAGCAGTTCAGGGCTTGGCACTGAAGCTTTCTTT.

The chain couples TRBV2 to TRBJ2-1, with TRBD2 matching over 13 bases. The trim removed 8 bases at V and 4 bases at J, leaving 11 bases unmatched. There are 17 residues in the CDR3. The germline gives CDR1 SNHLY, CDR2 FYNNEI. This CDR3 is CASSKTPGLAGYNEQFF. DNA of the CDR3: TGTGCCAGCTCCAAAACGCCGGGACTAGCGGGGTACAATGAGCAGTTCTTC.

The chain carries TRBV2 and TRBJ1-2; no clear D gene. This CDR3 comprises 15 residues. The V gene's germline CDR1 is SNHLY and CDR2 FYNNEI. The germline V and J ends were trimmed by 6 bases and 4 bases, with 18 bases remaining between them. CDR3 sequence: CASRPRERGVYGYTF. The CDR3 DNA reads as TGTGCCAGCAGGCCGCGTGAACGGGGAGTCTATGGCTACACCTTC.

The J gene is TRBJ2-7, the V gene TRBV6-6, with TRBD2 matching 7 bases. Germline V CDR1 and CDR2: MNHNY, SVGAGI (reference sequence). V shed 6 bases and J 3 bases; nucleotides not matched to a gene: 11. The CDR3 runs to 15 residues. CDR3 DNA sequence: TGTGCCAGCAGACACCCCCTGGGGGGGAACTACGAGCAGTACTTC. Its translation is CASRHPLGGNYEQYF.

In this sample, this clone turned up a few times. The chain combines TRBV7-9 with TRBJ2-2, with a tentative D call TRBD1 (5 bases). This CDR3 region has 14 residues. The germline V gene has CDR1 SEHNR and CDR2 FQNEAQ (reference sequence). V was cut by 4 bases and J by 1 base, with 7 bases left in between. In DNA, the CDR3 is TGTGCCAGCAGCTCAAGGGGGAACACCGGGGAGCTGTTTTTT. It specifies CASSSRGNTGELFF.

The chain couples TRBV15 to TRBJ1-6; 7 bases are shared with TRBD1. The CDR3 covers 19 residues. Trimming removed 1 base from V and 1 base from J; junction bases left unmatched: 10. Germline CDR1 LNHNV, CDR2 YYDKDF (reference sequence). The CDR3 sequence is CATSRVLTGEGSYNSPLHF. The CDR3 nucleotides are TGTGCCACCAGCAGAGTTTTAACAGGGGAAGGTTCCTATAATTCACCCCTCCACTTT.

J is TRBJ2-5 and V is TRBV29-1; 8 nucleotides match TRBD1. The CDR3 runs to 14 residues. The germline V gene has CDR1 SQVTM and CDR2 ANQGSEA. V was pared by 2 bases and J by 4 bases, with 6 bases of the junction left unmatched. The CDR3 region has the DNA TGCAGCGTTGAACGGGCAGGGGGCGCAGAGACCCAGTACTTC. Its translation: CSVERAGGAETQYF.

The V gene is TRBV30, the J gene TRBJ1-2; 7 positions agree with TRBD1. In germline, CDR1 is GTSNPN, CDR2 SVGIG (reference sequence). This CDR3 is 13 amino acids long. The ends lost 2 bases at V and 11 bases at J; junction bases unmatched: 11. The CDR3 nucleotides read TGTGCCTGGAGTACATCAAAAGACAGGGAATACACCTTC. Its protein is CAWSTSKDREYTF.

The chain has TRBV20-1 and TRBJ2-5, with TRBD2 as a possible D gene (5 bases). CDR1 is DFQATT, CDR2 SNEGSKA, per germline (reference sequence). V dropped 2 bases and J dropped 4 bases, with 5 bases sitting between them. The CDR3 is 11 amino acids. CDR3 bases: TGCAGTGCTAGACGGGGAGAGACCCAGTACTTC. Protein: CSARRGETQYF.

This chain links TRBV5-6 with TRBJ2-4, with 8 bases aligning to TRBD1. Looked up from germline, CDR1 is SGHDT and CDR2 is YYEEEE. The CDR3 covers 18 residues. J was trimmed by 8 bases and V by 0 bases; bases with no gene match: 16. The CDR3 loop reads CASSLAGQEPAGRHIQYF. The CDR3, as DNA: TGTGCCAGCAGCTTGGCGGGACAGGAACCGGCCGGGAGACACATTCAGTACTTC. Complete variable domain (other parts from reference TRBV5-6 and TRBJ2-4): DAGVTQSPTHLIKTRGQQVTLRCSPKSGHDTVSWYQQALGQGPQFIFQYYEEEERQRGNFPDRFSGHQFPNYSSELNVNALLLGDSALYLCASSLAGQEPAGRHIQYFGAGTRLSVL.

The V gene is TRBV7-2, the J gene TRBJ2-3; TRBD1 matches 7 bases. The V segment lost 5 bases and the J segment 1 base; nucleotides outside the gene matches: 6. Per germline, CDR1 SGHTA and CDR2 FQGNSA. The CDR3 is made up of 15 amino acids. CDR3 DNA sequence: TGTGCCAGCAGCCCACCTACAGGGGGCACAGATACGCAGTATTTT. Amino acid sequence: CASSPPTGGTDTQYF.

The rearrangement links TRBV6-6 to TRBJ2-3, with 9 positions matching TRBD2. Per the germline V gene, CDR1 is MNHNY and CDR2 is SVGAGI (reference sequence). The length of the CDR3 is 15 residues. Trimming removed 6 bases from V and 0 bases from J; junction bases left unmatched: 4. CDR3 loop: CASRPSGASTDTQYF. The CDR3 bases are TGTGCCAGCAGGCCTAGCGGGGCTAGCACAGATACGCAGTATTTT.

The chain carries TRBV9 and TRBJ1-3, with 8 nucleotides matching TRBD1. Trimming cost V 0 bases and J 7 bases; bases outside gene matches: 6. There are 15 residues in the CDR3. CDR1 and CDR2 from the germline V gene are SGDLS and YYNGEE. CDR3 nucleotides: TGTGCCAGCAGCGTAGATGGACAGGGTATCAACACCATATATTTT. Its translation: CASSVDGQGINTIYF.

J is TRBJ2-2 and V is TRBV19; TRBD1 agrees at 7 bases. Trimming at V came to 3 bases and at J to 5 bases, leaving 9 bases not matched to a gene. Germline V gene data show CDR1 as LNHDA and CDR2 as SQIVND (reference sequence). The CDR3 spans 16 residues. The CDR3 loop is CASSMNIGTATGELFF. The CDR3 bases are TGTGCCAGTAGTATGAATATCGGGACAGCAACCGGGGAGCTGTTTTTT.

This chain links TRBV6-2 or TRBV6-3 with TRBJ2-1; 8 bases are shared with TRBD1. Germline CDR1 is MNHEY and CDR2 is SVGEGT. The CDR3 consists of 14 residues. Losses at the gene ends were 6 bases for V and 10 bases for J; bases not matched to a gene: 11. The CDR3 reads CASSTGTGRGEQFF. CDR3 sequence (DNA): TGTGCCAGCAGCACCGGGACAGGCCGAGGGGAGCAGTTCTTC.

The V and J genes are TRBV27 and TRBJ1-4; D gene ambiguous. This CDR3 region has 14 residues. V lost 6 bases and J lost 0, with 8 bases in between. Germline V gives CDR1 MNHEY, CDR2 SMNVEV (reference sequence). CDR3 amino acids: CASRTGSTNEKLFF. The CDR3 DNA reads TGTGCCAGCAGGACTGGATCAACTAATGAAAAACTGTTTTTT.

This clone showed up just once. The V call is TRBV28, the J call TRBJ2-1, with 16 nucleotides matching TRBD2. This CDR3 spans 15 amino acids. V shed 8 bases, J shed 8 bases, and the junction held 6 bases outside the gene matches. Germline-derived CDR1 and CDR2 are MDHEN and SYDVKM. CDR3 sequence: CASRRGLAGGDEQFF. In nucleotides, the CDR3 is TGTGCCAGCCGACGGGGACTAGCGGGAGGGGATGAGCAGTTCTTC.

The rearrangement joins TRBV6-2 or TRBV6-3 to TRBJ1-1; D uncertain. The CDR3 runs 12 residues. With 5 bases removed from V and 7 bases from J, the gap between germline ends came to 11 bases. Germline values: CDR1 MNHEY, CDR2 SVGEGT. CDR3 coding DNA: TGTGCCAGCAGTCACCTATCAGGTGAAGCTTTCTTT. Its protein product is CASSHLSGEAFF.

CDR3 DNA sequence: TGTGCCAGCAGCCCCGGACATCTCAATGAGCAGTTCTTC. It translates to CASSPGHLNEQFF. The chain recombines TRBV11-2 with TRBJ2-1; TRBD1 is a possible D gene (5 bases). The CDR3 sequence is 13 residues long. Trimming stripped 5 bases from V and 6 bases from J, with 11 bases between. The V gene's germline CDR1 is SGHAT and CDR2 FQNNGV.

The chain uses TRBV10-1 and TRBJ1-2; no firm D call. V was trimmed by 8 bases and J by 0 bases, leaving 10 bases between them. The CDR3 has 13 amino acids. Germline CDR1 and CDR2: WNHNN and SYGVQD (reference sequence). CDR3 sequence reads: CASGRGANYGYTF. The CDR3 DNA follows: TGCGCCAGCGGTCGGGGAGCTAACTATGGCTACACCTTC.

This clone was counted a single time. The genes are TRBV6-5 and TRBJ2-6; tentatively, D is TRBD1 (6 bases). Trimming shortened V by 6 bases and J by 1 base, and 10 bases separated the two germline ends. The CDR3 covers 15 residues. CDR1 and CDR2 from the germline V gene are MNHEY and SVGAGI. CDR3 loop: CASRPQGSGANVLTF. DNA of the CDR3: TGTGCCAGCAGGCCACAGGGTTCTGGGGCCAACGTCCTGACTTTC.

This clone was counted once. The chain links TRBV9 to TRBJ1-1; D call uncertain. The CDR3 runs 13 residues. V was clipped by 3 bases and J by 5 bases, with 11 bases between them. Germline V gene data show CDR1 as SGDLS and CDR2 as YYNGEE. The CDR3 sequence: CASSARPGTEAFF. CDR3 DNA sequence: TGTGCCAGCAGCGCCCGCCCGGGGACTGAAGCTTTCTTT.

This chain joins TRBV7-2 and TRBJ2-7; 9 bases agree with TRBD2. The germline gives CDR1 SGHTA, CDR2 FQGNSA. This CDR3 has 14 amino acids. V dropped 5 bases and J dropped 3; count of bases not matched to a gene: 5. CDR3 protein: CASSPTSGLYEQYF. CDR3 coding DNA: TGTGCCAGCAGCCCGACTAGCGGCCTCTACGAGCAGTACTTC.

CDR3: CASSSQQGRTGEAFF. The CDR3 DNA reads as TGTGCCAGCAGTTCGCAACAGGGGAGGACTGGTGAAGCTTTCTTT. The V call is TRBV6-2 or TRBV6-3, the J call TRBJ1-1; 7 positions agree with TRBD1. The V and J ends lost 4 bases and 7 bases, in that order; junction bases with no gene match: 12. The germline V gene has CDR1 MNHEY and CDR2 SVGEGT. The CDR3 covers 15 residues.

This rearrangement joins TRBV29-1 to TRBJ2-7; 9 nucleotides align to TRBD1. Germline lookup yields CDR1 SQVTM and CDR2 ANQGSEA. J lost 1 base, V lost 6 bases, and 7 bases had no gene match. The CDR3 loop spans 14 amino acids. CDR3 sequence: CSVEDGQGSYEQYF. DNA of the CDR3: TGCAGCGTCGAGGATGGACAGGGGTCCTACGAGCAGTACTTC.

The V and J genes are TRBV7-9 and TRBJ2-2, with unresolved D. The CDR3 consists of 13 residues. Germline loops: CDR1 SEHNR, CDR2 FQNEAQ (reference sequence). V was pared by 2 bases and J by 5 bases, with 6 bases between. CDR3 coding DNA: TGTGCCAGCAGCTTACAACTAACCGGGGAGCTGTTTTTT. Protein product: CASSLQLTGELFF.

The chain couples TRBV6-2 or TRBV6-3 to TRBJ2-1; TRBD1 matches 7 bases. The CDR3 is 14 amino acids. Germline CDR1 and CDR2: MNHEY and SVGEGT. V was pared by 4 bases and J by 2 bases, with 2 bases of the junction left unmatched. CDR3 loop: CASSWQGAYNEQFF. Written as DNA, the CDR3 is TGTGCCAGCAGTTGGCAGGGGGCCTACAATGAGCAGTTCTTC.

This chain links TRBV29-1 with TRBJ1-2, with TRBD1 identical over 8 bases. V shed 7 bases, J shed 7 bases, and the junction held 11 bases outside the gene matches. CDR3 size: 13 residues. CDR1 SQVTM and CDR2 ANQGSEA come from the germline V gene. The CDR3: CSADSYTGGGYTF. The CDR3 region has the DNA TGCAGCGCCGACAGTTATACAGGGGGTGGCTACACCTTC. Full variable domain (outside the CDR3, taken from reference TRBV29-1 and TRBJ1-2): SAVISQKPSRDICQRGTSLTIQCQVDSQVTMMFWYRQQPGQSLTLIATANQGSEATYESGFVIDKFPISRPNLTFSTLTVSNMSPEDSSIYLCSADSYTGGGYTFGSGTRLTVV.